The clone carrying this TCR beta chain is a singleton in its sample. The source of the sample is a study of OX40 agonist ivuxolimab in advanced cancers. The V gene lost 5 bases and the J gene lost 1 base, with 8 bases spanning the gap. This CDR3 is 14 amino acids long. Germline CDR1 reads MRHNA; CDR2 reads SNTAGT. Here immunoSEQ multiplex PCR was the method, and the copy in TCRdb shows in-frame clones only, minus some. The table has approximately 82,000 clones, roughly 81% seen once. Sample: CD4+ or CD8+ T cells sorted from blood, taken in a trial of the OX40 agonist ivuxolimab. The chain carries TRBV6-4 and TRBJ2-2, with D possibly matching TRBD1 (6 bases). The sequence was obtained from an adult with an advanced solid tumor such as melanoma, head and neck, liver or kidney cancer. The CDR3 DNA reads as TGTGCCAGCAGTAGACAGGAGAACACCGGGGAGCTGTTTTTT. It yields the protein CASSRQENTGELFF.